The clone carrying this TCR beta chain was counted between two and nine times. This CDR3 is built from 13 residues. The record originates from a study of identical twins. Among all donors, each was a healthy Caucasian. TCRdb reanalysed the 5' RACE reads using MiXCR and keeps one entry per CDR3 protein. The sample has over 550,000 distinct CDR3 sequences, roughly 6.6% seen once. This sample also appeared in a second study, on yellow fever vaccine responses in identical twins.

The sequenced material came from PBMCs. The sequence came from a woman between 18 and 29 years old in good health. The chain couples TRBV12-2 to TRBJ2-7. TRBV12-2 is flagged as a pseudogene. This CDR3 is CASRLVDGYEQYF. The DNA for the CDR3 is TGTGCAAGTCGCTTAGTCGACGGCTACGAGCAGTACTTC.